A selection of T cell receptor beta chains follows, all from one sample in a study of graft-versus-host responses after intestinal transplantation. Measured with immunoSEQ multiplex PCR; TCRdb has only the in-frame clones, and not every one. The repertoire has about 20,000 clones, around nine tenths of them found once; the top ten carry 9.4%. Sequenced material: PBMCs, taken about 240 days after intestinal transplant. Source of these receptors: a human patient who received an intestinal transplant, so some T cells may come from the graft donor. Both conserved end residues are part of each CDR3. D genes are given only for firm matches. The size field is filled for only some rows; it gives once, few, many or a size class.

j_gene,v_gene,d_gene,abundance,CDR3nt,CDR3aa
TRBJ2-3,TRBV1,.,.,TGCACCAGCAGCCAACCACCATGGAGTCCTTCCACAGATACGCAGTATTTT,CTSSQPPWSPSTDTQYF
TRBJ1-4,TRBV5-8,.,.,TGTGCCAGCAGCACCGGAACTGCAACTAATGAAAAACTGTTTTTT,CASSTGTATNEKLFF
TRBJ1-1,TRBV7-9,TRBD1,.,TGTGCCAGCAGCTCAGGGGGCTCGTTTACTGAAGCTTTCTTT,CASSSGGSFTEAFF
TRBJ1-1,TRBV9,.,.,TGTGCCAGCAGCGCTTCAGGGGTCACTGAAGCTTTCTTT,CASSASGVTEAFF
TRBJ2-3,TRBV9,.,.,TGTGCCAGCAGCGCCGCAGGATTGGCTAGCACAGATACGCAGTATTTT,CASSAAGLASTDTQYF
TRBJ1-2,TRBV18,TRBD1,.,TGTGCCAGCTCACGCCTATTGGGACAGGATGGCTACACCTTC,CASSRLLGQDGYTF
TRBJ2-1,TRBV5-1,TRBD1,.,TGCGCCAGCAGCCCTCTGGGGGACAGCTCCTACAATGAGCAGTTCTTC,CASSPLGDSSYNEQFF
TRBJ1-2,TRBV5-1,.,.,TGCGCCAGCAGTAACCGCGCAGGGGCATTCTTC,CASSNRAGAFF
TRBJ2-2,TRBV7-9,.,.,TGTGCCAGCAGCTTACGGACCGGGGAGCTGTTTTTT,CASSLRTGELFF
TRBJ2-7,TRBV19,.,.,TGTGCCAGTAGTATAGATTCGGTCGTCGGCGGGGACAGCTCCTACGAGCAGTACTTC,CASSIDSVVGGDSSYEQYF
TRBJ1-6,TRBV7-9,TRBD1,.,TGTGCCAGCAGCGGTGGGACAGGCAGAGTGGGATCACCCCTCCACTTT,CASSGGTGRVGSPLHF
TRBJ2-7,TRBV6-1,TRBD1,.,TGTGCCAGCAGGAGAAGGGGGCAGGGTATCCACGAGCAGTACTTC,CASRRRGQGIHEQYF
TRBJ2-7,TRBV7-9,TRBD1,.,TGTGCCAGCACCCCCGGGACAGGGGCCTACGAGCAGTACTTC,CASTPGTGAYEQYF
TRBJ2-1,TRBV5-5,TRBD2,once,TGTGCCAGCAGCTTGGTGTCGGGGGGGCCGTCCCCTTCAGGTGAGCAGTTCTTC,CASSLVSGGPSPSGEQFF
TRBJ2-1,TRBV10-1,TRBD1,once,TGCGCCAGCACCCCGGGACAGGGGATCCACAATGGGCAGTTCTTC,CASTPGQGIHNGQFF
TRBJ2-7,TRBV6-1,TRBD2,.,TGTGCCAGCAGTGTAGCGGGGGGGAGCTCCTACGAGCAGTACTTC,CASSVAGGSSYEQYF
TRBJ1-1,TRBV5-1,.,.,TGCGCCAGCAGCTTTCCGGGTGGGTCGGGGCACACTGAAGCTTTCTTT,CASSFPGGSGHTEAFF
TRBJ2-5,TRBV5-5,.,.,TGTGCCAGCAGCTCGGGGCTTATCCGTGGGCTTCAAAGTTCTACCCAGTACTTC,CASSSGLIRGLQSSTQYF
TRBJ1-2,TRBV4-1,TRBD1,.,TGCGCCAGCAGCCACGGACAGGGGGCATATGGCTACACCTTC,CASSHGQGAYGYTF
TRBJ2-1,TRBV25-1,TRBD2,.,TGTGCCAGCAGTTCCCGGCTAGCGGGGGGGCGGAGTAATGAGCAGTTCTTC,CASSSRLAGGRSNEQFF
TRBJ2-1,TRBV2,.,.,TGTGCCAGCAGTGGAAAGGAGCAGTTCTTC,CASSGKEQFF
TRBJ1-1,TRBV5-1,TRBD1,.,TGCGCCAGCAGCTTGCAGGGGGTGACTGAAGCTTTCTTT,CASSLQGVTEAFF
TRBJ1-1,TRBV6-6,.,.,TGTGCCAGCAGTTGGGGCACTGAAGCTTTCTTT,CASSWGTEAFF
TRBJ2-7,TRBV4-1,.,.,TGCGCCAGCAGCCAAAGGGATTTAGGGGGGGGGTACGAGCAGTACTTC,CASSQRDLGGGYEQYF
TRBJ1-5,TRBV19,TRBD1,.,TGTGCCAGTACCGACGCAGGACAGGTGCGCGGTCAGCCCCAGCATTTT,CASTDAGQVRGQPQHF
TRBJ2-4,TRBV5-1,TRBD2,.,TGCGCCAGCAGCTTCGGGACTAGCGGGGGAAACATTCAGTACTTC,CASSFGTSGGNIQYF
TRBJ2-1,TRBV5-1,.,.,TGCGCCAGCAGCTTGGAAGTAAATGAGCAGTTCTTC,CASSLEVNEQFF
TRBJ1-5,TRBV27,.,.,TGTGCCAGCAGTTTCCAGGGGCTTGACCAGCCCCAGCATTTT,CASSFQGLDQPQHF
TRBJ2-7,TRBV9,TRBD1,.,TGTGCCAGCAGCAAGACAGGGGCCCGCTACGAGCAGTACTTC,CASSKTGARYEQYF
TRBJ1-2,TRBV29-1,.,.,TGCAGCGCCGCACAGGGTTGGGGGAAAAATGGCTACACCTTC,CSAAQGWGKNGYTF
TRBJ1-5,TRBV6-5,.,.,TGTGCCAGCAGCACAGGGTCAATATGGAATCAGCCCCAGCATTTT,CASSTGSIWNQPQHF
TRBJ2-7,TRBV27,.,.,TGTGCCAGCAGCCCCGGGACTGCGGGCCACGAGCAGTACTTC,CASSPGTAGHEQYF
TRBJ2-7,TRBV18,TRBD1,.,TGTGCCACCCAGGAGGGACAGGCCGAGCAGTACTTC,CATQEGQAEQYF
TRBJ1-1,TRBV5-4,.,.,TGTGCCAGCAGCTTGGGCAGGTATTGGACGGCGAACACTGAAGCTTTCTTT,CASSLGRYWTANTEAFF
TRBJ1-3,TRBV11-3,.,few,TGTGCCAGCAGCTTGGACATGTCCTCTGGAAACACCATATATTTT,CASSLDMSSGNTIYF